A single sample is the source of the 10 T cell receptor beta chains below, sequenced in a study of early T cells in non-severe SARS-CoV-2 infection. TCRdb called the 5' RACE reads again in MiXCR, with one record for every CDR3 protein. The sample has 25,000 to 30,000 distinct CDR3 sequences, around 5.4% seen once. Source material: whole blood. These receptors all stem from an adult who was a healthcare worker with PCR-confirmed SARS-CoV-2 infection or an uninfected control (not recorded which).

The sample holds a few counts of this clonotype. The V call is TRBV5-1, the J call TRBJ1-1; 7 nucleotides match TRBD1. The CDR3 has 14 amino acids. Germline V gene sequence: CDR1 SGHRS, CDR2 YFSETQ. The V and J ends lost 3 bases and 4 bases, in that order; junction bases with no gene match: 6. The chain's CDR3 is CASSWRQGGTEAFF. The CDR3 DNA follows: TGCGCCAGCAGCTGGCGACAGGGCGGCACTGAAGCTTTCTTT.

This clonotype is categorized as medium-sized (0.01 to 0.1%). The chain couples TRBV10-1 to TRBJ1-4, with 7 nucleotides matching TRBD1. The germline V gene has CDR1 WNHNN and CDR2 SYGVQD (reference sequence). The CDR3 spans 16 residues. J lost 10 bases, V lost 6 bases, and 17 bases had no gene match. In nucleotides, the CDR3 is TGCGCCAGCAGGATGCACCGGGACAGCTTTCGAGGAAAACTGTTTTTT. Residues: CASRMHRDSFRGKLFF.

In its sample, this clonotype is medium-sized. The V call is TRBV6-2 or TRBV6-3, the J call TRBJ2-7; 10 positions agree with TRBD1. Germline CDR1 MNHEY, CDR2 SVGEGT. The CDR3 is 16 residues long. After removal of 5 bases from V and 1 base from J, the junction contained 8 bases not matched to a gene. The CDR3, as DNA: TGTGCCAGCAGTAAGAAGGGGACAGGGGAATCCTACGAGCAGTACTTC. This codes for CASSKKGTGESYEQYF.

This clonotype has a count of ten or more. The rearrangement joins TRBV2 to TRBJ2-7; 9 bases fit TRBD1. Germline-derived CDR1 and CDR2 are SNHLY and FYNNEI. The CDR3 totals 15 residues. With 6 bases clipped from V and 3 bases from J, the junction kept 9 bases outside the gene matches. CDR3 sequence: CASSPGTGQSYEQYF. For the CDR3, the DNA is TGTGCCAGCAGCCCCGGGACAGGGCAGAGCTACGAGCAGTACTTC.

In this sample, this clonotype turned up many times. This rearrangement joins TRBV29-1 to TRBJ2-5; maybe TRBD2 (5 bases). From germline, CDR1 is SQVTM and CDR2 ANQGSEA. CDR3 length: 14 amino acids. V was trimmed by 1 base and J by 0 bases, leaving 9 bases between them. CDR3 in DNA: TGCAGCGTTGAAGGTCAGCGGTACCAAGAGACCCAGTACTTC. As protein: CSVEGQRYQETQYF.

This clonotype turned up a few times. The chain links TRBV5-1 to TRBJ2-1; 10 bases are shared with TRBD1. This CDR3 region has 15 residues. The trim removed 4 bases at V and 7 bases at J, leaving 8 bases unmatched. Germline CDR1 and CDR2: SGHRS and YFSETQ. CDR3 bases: TGCGCCAGCAGCCCGGGACAGGGGAGAGGGAATGAGCAGTTCTTC. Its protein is CASSPGQGRGNEQFF.

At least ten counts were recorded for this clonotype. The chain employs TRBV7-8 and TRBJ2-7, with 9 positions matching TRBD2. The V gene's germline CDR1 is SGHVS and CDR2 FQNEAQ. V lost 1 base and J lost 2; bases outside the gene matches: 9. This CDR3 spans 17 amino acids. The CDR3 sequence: CASSLVPSGNLAYEQYF. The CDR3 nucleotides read TGTGCCAGCAGCTTAGTGCCTAGCGGGAACCTAGCCTACGAGCAGTACTTC.

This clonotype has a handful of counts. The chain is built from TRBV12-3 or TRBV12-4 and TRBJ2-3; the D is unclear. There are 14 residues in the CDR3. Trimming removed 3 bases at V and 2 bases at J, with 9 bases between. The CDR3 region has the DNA TGTGCCAGCAGTTTCATGCGCCTCACAGATACGCAGTATTTT. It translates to CASSFMRLTDTQYF.

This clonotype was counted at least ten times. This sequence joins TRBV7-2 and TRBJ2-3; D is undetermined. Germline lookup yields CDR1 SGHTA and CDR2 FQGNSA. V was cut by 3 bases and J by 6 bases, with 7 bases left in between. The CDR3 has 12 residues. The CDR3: CASSFPPDTQYF. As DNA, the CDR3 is TGTGCCAGCAGCTTTCCCCCGGATACGCAGTATTTT.

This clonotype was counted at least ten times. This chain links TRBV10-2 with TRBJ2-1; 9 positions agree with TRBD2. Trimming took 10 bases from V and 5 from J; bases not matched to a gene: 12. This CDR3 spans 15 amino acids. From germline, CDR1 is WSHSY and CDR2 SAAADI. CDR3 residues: CAIKHSGSPHNEQFF. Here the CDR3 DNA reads TGCGCCATCAAACATAGCGGGAGCCCCCACAATGAGCAGTTCTTC.